This TCR beta chain was sequenced in a study of blood T cell repertoires in COVID-19. Study in general: Material from acute and convalescent COVID-19 was sourced from the United States, Italy and Spain. PBMCs, B-cell-depleted T cells, or T cells provided the cDNA or gDNA that made up the material.

Germline values: CDR1 SEHNR, CDR2 FQNEAQ (reference sequence). With 8 bases removed from V and 0 bases from J, the gap between germline ends came to 10 bases. The CDR3 sequence is 13 residues long. The study drew participants aged roughly 18 to 89 years from 20 to 30 US areas. The study assigned cohorts using participant-reported clinical history. Sequenced by immunoSEQ multiplex PCR; TCRdb stores in-frame clones only, minus some. This sample has about 370,000 clones; approximately 92% occur once, and the top ten carry 1%. The sample taken for sequencing was PBMCs or T cells enriched from blood (not recorded which). The TCR originated in a man between 18 and 29 years old who had recovered from COVID-19. The chain employs TRBV7-9 and TRBJ1-1; D gene uncertain. The CDR3 region is CASRKSMNTEAFF. The CDR3 nucleotides read TGTGCCAGCCGAAAGAGCATGAACACTGAAGCTTTCTTT. The entire variable domain, with the rest obtained from reference TRBV7-9 and TRBJ1-1, is as follows: DTGVSQNPRHKITKRGQNVTFRCDPISEHNRLYWYRQTLGQGPEFLTYFQNEAQLEKSRLLSDRFSAERPKGSFSTLEIQRTEQGDSAMYLCASRKSMNTEAFFGQGTRLTVV.